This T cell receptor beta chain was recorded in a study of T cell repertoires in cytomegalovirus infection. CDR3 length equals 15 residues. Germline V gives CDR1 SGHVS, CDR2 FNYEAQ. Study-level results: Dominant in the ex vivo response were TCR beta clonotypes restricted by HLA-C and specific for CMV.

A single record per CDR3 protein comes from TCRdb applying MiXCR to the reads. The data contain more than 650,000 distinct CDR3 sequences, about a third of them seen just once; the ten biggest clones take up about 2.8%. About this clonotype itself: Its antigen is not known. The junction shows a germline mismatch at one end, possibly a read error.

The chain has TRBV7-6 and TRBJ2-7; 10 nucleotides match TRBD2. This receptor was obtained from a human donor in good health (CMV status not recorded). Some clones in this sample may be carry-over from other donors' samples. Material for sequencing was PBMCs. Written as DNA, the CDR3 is TGTGCCAGAAGCTCAGGGACTAGCGTTTCCTACGAGCAGTACTTC. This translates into CARSSGTSVSYEQYF. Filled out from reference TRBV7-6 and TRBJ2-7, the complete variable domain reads GAGVSQSPRYKVTKRGQDVALRCDPISGHVSLYWYRQALGQGPEFLTYFNYEAQQDKSGLPNDRFSAERPEGSISTLTIQRTEQRDSAMYRCARSSGTSVSYEQYFGPGTRLTVT.